The 26 T cell receptor beta chains below all came from one sample that was sequenced in a study of shared T cell receptors in the human thymus. TCRdb's table, derived via immunoSEQ multiplex PCR, lists solely in-frame clones and lacks some. The sample lists roughly 700,000 clones; 88% were seen once. This sample was also put to use in a study of human thymus T cells.

Sample: thymocytes. The receptor set was obtained from a boy under two years old with a congenital heart defect.

The V call is TRBV18, the J call TRBJ2-7; weak D call: TRBD1 (6 bases). Germline V gene lookup returns CDR1 KGHSH and CDR2 LQKENI. V lost 3 bases and J 5 bases, leaving 20 bases between the germline ends. This CDR3 is built from 16 residues. For the CDR3, the DNA is TGTGCCAGCTCACCCAAGTTTAAGGCAGGGGATAACGAGCAGTACTTC. Protein: CASSPKFKAGDNEQYF.

The chain links TRBV7-6 to TRBJ2-3; TRBD2 matches at 11 bases. After removal of 4 bases from V and 5 bases from J, the junction contained 2 bases not matched to a gene. The germline V gene encodes CDR1 SGHVS and CDR2 FNYEAQ. The CDR3 has 14 amino acids. CDR3 region: CASSSTSGGDTQYF. The CDR3 nucleotides read TGTGCCAGCAGCTCCACTAGCGGGGGAGATACGCAGTATTTT.

The rearrangement joins TRBV27 to TRBJ1-1, with 10 bases identical to TRBD1. V lost 6 bases, J lost 4 bases, and 2 bases stayed unmatched. CDR1 and CDR2 (germline): MNHEY, SMNVEV (reference sequence). The CDR3 is made up of 13 amino acids. DNA of the CDR3: TGTGCCAGCAGGGACAGGGGGACCACTGAAGCTTTCTTT. As protein: CASRDRGTTEAFF.

This clone has only one observation. V gene TRBV10-1 combines with J gene TRBJ2-7; D is perhaps TRBD2 (5 bases). This CDR3 region has 12 residues. Trimming removed 5 bases from V and 7 bases from J, with 12 bases in between. The germline gives CDR1 WNHNN, CDR2 SYGVQD (reference sequence). CDR3 protein: CASSTTPGEQYF. In nucleotides, the CDR3 is TGCGCCAGCAGTACTACACCGGGGGAGCAGTACTTC.

V usage is TRBV6-1 and J usage is TRBJ2-1, with 11 positions matching TRBD2. From germline, CDR1 is MNHNS and CDR2 SASEGT. The CDR3 spans 17 residues. The J segment lost 5 bases and the V segment lost 0 bases, leaving 6 bases of the junction unmatched. The CDR3: CASSEAGPGLADNEQFF. The DNA of the CDR3 is TGTGCCAGCAGTGAAGCTGGCCCGGGACTAGCGGACAATGAGCAGTTCTTC.

The gene calls are TRBV4-3 and TRBJ2-3; 9 bases match TRBD1. The CDR3 length is 15 residues. V shed 5 bases and J 5 bases; nucleotides not matched to a gene: 8. Germline V CDR1 and CDR2: LGHNA, YSLEER. CDR3 in amino acids: CASSATGTGKDTQYF. The CDR3, as DNA: TGCGCCAGCAGCGCAACCGGGACAGGGAAAGATACGCAGTATTTT.

The rearrangement uses TRBV6-5 and TRBJ2-1; a possible D gene is TRBD2 (6 bases). V was clipped by 2 bases and J by 10 bases, with 15 bases between them. This CDR3 spans 14 amino acids. Germline CDR1 is MNHEY and CDR2 is SVGAGI. For the CDR3, the DNA is TGTGCCAGCAGTTACACCGGGACTGTTTTCGAGCAGTTCTTC. This encodes CASSYTGTVFEQFF.

J is TRBJ2-2 and V is TRBV6-4; D perhaps matches TRBD1 (5 bases). Trimming cost V 4 bases and J 2 bases, with 8 bases left between them. Germline V CDR1 and CDR2: MRHNA, SNTAGT. The CDR3 is made up of 14 amino acids. The CDR3 is CASSGQGNTGELFF. The CDR3 DNA reads as TGTGCCAGCAGTGGCCAGGGAAACACCGGGGAGCTGTTTTTT.

V usage is TRBV5-1 and J usage is TRBJ2-1; D unclear. The CDR3 is made up of 12 amino acids. Germline V gene sequence: CDR1 SGHRS, CDR2 YFSETQ. V lost 5 bases to trimming and J lost 8 bases, with 11 bases between them. The CDR3 DNA reads TGCGCCAGCAGTCTCAACCAGGATGAGCAGTTCTTC. Protein sequence: CASSLNQDEQFF.

In regard to this clone: The junction shows a germline mismatch at one end, possibly a read error. The J gene is TRBJ2-1, the V gene TRBV7-9; D gene ambiguous. In germline, CDR1 is SEHNR, CDR2 FQNEAQ (reference sequence). The CDR3 loop spans 13 amino acids. CDR3 sequence reads: CASSLGRYTEQFF. CDR3 sequence (DNA): TGTGCCAGCAGCTTAGGGCGGTACACTGAGCAGTTCTTC. The variable domain in full, completed from reference TRBV7-9 and TRBJ2-1, reads DTGVSQNPRHKITKRGQNVTFRCDPISEHNRLYWYRQTLGQGPEFLTYFQNEAQLEKSRLLSDRFSAERPKGSFSTLEIQRTEQGDSAMYLCASSLGRYTEQFFGPGTRLTVL.

This chain joins TRBV4-1 and TRBJ1-4; a weak D match, TRBD1 (6 bases). The CDR3 is made up of 15 amino acids. The germline gives CDR1 MGHRA, CDR2 YSYEKL. Trimming took 1 base from V and 6 from J, leaving 12 bases between them. The CDR3 loop reads CASSQGQGTYEKLFF. CDR3 nucleotide sequence: TGCGCCAGCAGCCAAGGGCAAGGGACATATGAAAAACTGTTTTTT.

V and J are TRBV10-2 and TRBJ2-3; TRBD2 agrees at 7 bases. After removal of 3 bases from V and 3 bases from J, the junction contained 9 bases not matched to a gene. Per germline, CDR1 WSHSY and CDR2 SAAADI. The CDR3 runs 16 residues. CDR3 in amino acids: CASSEGHLGLTDTQYF. The CDR3 nucleotides read TGCGCCAGCAGTGAAGGACACTTGGGACTAACAGATACGCAGTATTTT.

A note on this clone: The identical CDR3 is also encoded by other nucleotide sequences in the sample. The genes are TRBV4-1 and TRBJ2-3; 8 bases match TRBD2. The CDR3 has 15 amino acids. Germline CDR1 and CDR2: MGHRA and YSYEKL. V lost 1 base and J lost 6; bases outside the gene matches: 6. CDR3 coding DNA: TGCGCCAGCAGCCAAGTTGAGCGGGGGCGTGATACGCAGTATTTT. Residues: CASSQVERGRDTQYF.

The chain links TRBV6-6 to TRBJ2-3, with D tentatively TRBD2 (5 bases). V lost 7 bases to trimming and J lost 14 bases, with 25 bases between them. Germline V gives CDR1 MNHNY, CDR2 SVGAGI (reference sequence). The CDR3 consists of 14 residues. As DNA, the CDR3 is TGTGCCAGCAAAATCGGGGAACAGCCGGGCCGACGGTATTTT. It codes for CASKIGEQPGRRYF.

V is TRBV4-2 and J is TRBJ2-3; 7 bases fit TRBD1. V lost 4 bases, J lost 4 bases, and 5 bases stayed unmatched. CDR1 LGHNA and CDR2 YNFKEQ come from the germline V gene. This CDR3 region has 14 residues. CDR3 protein: CASSRDRVADTQYF. The CDR3 region has the DNA TGTGCCAGCAGCCGCGACAGGGTTGCAGATACGCAGTATTTT.

Concerning this clone: The sample contains more than one DNA sequence encoding this CDR3. The J gene is TRBJ2-5, the V gene TRBV5-1; 8 bases align to TRBD1. CDR1 and CDR2 (germline): SGHRS, YFSETQ. The junction had 5 bases not matched to a gene; V was cut back by 4 bases and J by 0 bases. The CDR3 length is 15 residues. Written as DNA, the CDR3 is TGCGCCAGCAGCCCCGGACAGGGATACCAAGAGACCCAGTACTTC. Amino acid sequence: CASSPGQGYQETQYF. The whole variable domain, remainder taken from reference TRBV5-1 and TRBJ2-5, is KAGVTQTPRYLIKTRGQQVTLSCSPISGHRSVSWYQQTPGQGLQFLFEYFSETQRNKGNFPGRFSGRQFSNSRSEMNVSTLELGDSALYLCASSPGQGYQETQYFGPGTRLLVL.

This chain links TRBV6-6 with TRBJ1-5, with TRBD1 as a possible D gene (5 bases). V lost 0 bases and J lost 4, with 13 bases in between. The germline gives CDR1 MNHNY, CDR2 SVGAGI (reference sequence). The CDR3 is made up of 16 amino acids. CDR3 coding DNA: TGTGCCAGCAGTTACTCTGGGGCTGGAGGGAATCAGCCCCAGCATTTT. Translating it yields CASSYSGAGGNQPQHF.

Concerning this clone: The junction departs from germline at one end; a sequencing error may be responsible. The chain links TRBV7-3 to TRBJ2-2, with D possibly being TRBD1 or TRBD2 (6 bases each). The germline CDR1 and CDR2 sequences are SGHTA and FQGTGA. There are 14 residues in the CDR3. CDR3: CASSLTGATPELFF. The CDR3 DNA reads as TGTGCCAGCAGCCTAACGGGGGCCACCCCCGAGCTGTTTTTT.

CDR3 protein: CSVETSAQETQYF. In nucleotides, the CDR3 is TGCAGCGTTGAGACTAGCGCCCAAGAGACCCAGTACTTC. The chain couples TRBV29-1 to TRBJ2-5, with 8 bases identical to TRBD2. CDR1 is SQVTM, CDR2 ANQGSEA, per germline. The J segment lost 1 base and the V segment lost 3 bases, leaving 1 base of the junction unmatched. CDR3 length: 13 residues. Drawing the rest from reference TRBV29-1 and TRBJ2-5, the complete variable domain is SAVISQKPSRDICQRGTSLTIQCQVDSQVTMMFWYRQQPGQSLTLIATANQGSEATYESGFVIDKFPISRPNLTFSTLTVSNMSPEDSSIYLCSVETSAQETQYFGPGTRLLVL.

This sequence joins TRBV11-2 and TRBJ2-7, with D perhaps matching TRBD1 (6 bases). Germline loops: CDR1 SGHAT, CDR2 FQNNGV. The CDR3 is 15 amino acids. Trimming took off 5 bases at V and 5 bases at J, with 19 bases between the two ends. The CDR3 is CASSPTGLLPNEQYF. In nucleotides, the CDR3 is TGTGCCAGCAGCCCAACAGGGCTCTTACCCAACGAGCAGTACTTC.

The V call is TRBV5-6, the J call TRBJ2-3, with no clear D. The length of the CDR3 is 11 residues. V dropped 4 bases and J dropped 6 bases, with 6 bases sitting between them. The germline V gene has CDR1 SGHDT and CDR2 YYEEEE. The CDR3, as DNA: TGTGCCAGCAGCGCCAGGGATACGCAGTATTTT. As protein: CASSARDTQYF.

The chain combines TRBV29-1 with TRBJ1-1; weak D call: TRBD1 (5 bases). The germline gives CDR1 SQVTM, CDR2 ANQGSEA. The CDR3 sequence is 17 residues long. Trimming pared 3 bases from V and 1 base from J, leaving 21 bases between. CDR3 nucleotide sequence: TGCAGCGTTGACGAAAGTGGGGGGACCAGCTGGAACACTGAAGCTTTCTTT. Its protein is CSVDESGGTSWNTEAFF.

This clone has more than one count but fewer than ten. The J gene is TRBJ1-3, the V gene TRBV19, with 9 positions matching TRBD1. The CDR3 has 16 residues. V lost 1 base to trimming and J lost 0 bases; unmatched junction nucleotides: 1. CDR1 and CDR2 from the germline V gene are LNHDA and SQIVND (reference sequence). The CDR3 reads CASSIVDRGSGNTIYF. The CDR3 nucleotides are TGTGCCAGTAGTATAGTGGACAGGGGCTCTGGAAACACCATATATTTT.

The chain employs TRBV20-1 and TRBJ1-2, with D unclear. V dropped 3 bases and J dropped 3 bases, with 5 bases sitting between them. The CDR3 runs 11 residues. Germline values: CDR1 DFQATT, CDR2 SNEGSKA (reference sequence). In DNA, the CDR3 is TGCAGTGCTAGTCGCGACTATGGCTACACCTTC. It translates to CSASRDYGYTF.

The rearrangement uses TRBV11-1 and TRBJ2-7; the match to TRBD1 covers 7 bases. From germline, CDR1 is SGHAT and CDR2 FQDESV (reference sequence). The ends lost 4 bases at V and 12 bases at J; junction bases unmatched: 15. CDR3 length: 14 amino acids. CDR3 residues: CASSSSQLTGSRYF. CDR3 in DNA: TGTGCCAGCAGCTCATCTCAGCTGACAGGGTCAAGGTACTTC.

The genes are TRBV25-1 and TRBJ2-1; possible D gene TRBD2, 5 bases. The CDR3 contains 15 residues. Between the trimmed V and J ends, which lost 5 bases and 0 bases, there was a span of 11 bases. CDR1 and CDR2 from the germline V gene are MGHDK and SYGVNS. The CDR3 loop reads CASSSGSGSYNEQFF. The CDR3 region has the DNA TGTGCCAGCAGTTCGGGGTCGGGCTCCTACAATGAGCAGTTCTTC.